The sequence of this TCR beta chain was determined in a study of human T cells and chemical hapten exposure (dated by TCRdb to the early 2020s). In the study overall: Libraries were pooled for sequencing, and variation in per-sample TCR yields was attributed mainly to small differences in library volumes within the pool. Peripheral blood TCR repertoire changes were tracked in vivo in alopecia patients during primary and secondary sensitization to the hapten diphenylcyclopropenone (DPC). From each blood RNA sample, both TCR alpha and TCR beta chains were sequenced.

The paper's findings and limits, for the study overall: After repeated subsampling, changes were observed in the strength of the expansion versus patch-test correlation and in the threshold at which the correlation became significant. The number of TCRs above 1 in 1000 frequency did not change with DPC sensitization; there was no evidence of global repertoire structure alterations.

V is cut by 1 base and J by 1 base, and the space between the germline ends is 8 bases. From a lookup of the germline V gene (reference sequence), CDR1 and CDR2 are SEHNR and FQNEAQ. From the cysteine through the phenylalanine, the CDR3 covers 15 amino acids. The entry retains the CDR3 DNA only, 45 bases that are in frame from base 1. Total RNA was extracted from unfractionated whole blood collected in Tempus Blood RNA tubes. Five healthy volunteers served as TCR sequencing controls and were bled at day 0, 2 weeks and 6 weeks. This clonotype was picked up many times. Its antigen is unknown. No base-level quality is on record; no much larger clone is a single base apart. The library was produced with 5' RACE. The sequencing machine was an Illumina MiSeq. During library preparation, unique molecular identifiers were attached to individual cDNA molecules so that TCRs could be counted in a quantitative, reproducible way. For the original study's pipeline: A median of about 100,000 TCRs per sample was observed, with a range of about 20,000 to 750,000. V, J and CDR3 annotation of the TCR reads was carried out using the Decombinator software suite. Every sample was subsampled to the same number of TCRs (28,000) for the PS versus PT1 abundance plots. Expanded TCRs were defined as absent before sensitization and observed at least eight times at the 2-week time point. In-frame beta chains were kept once TCRdb had trimmed the public reads at Q25 with fastp and called clones with MiXCR. Each CDR3 protein appears once, grouped with its most common genes and DNA. The V and J calls, along with clone size, are taken from TCRdb and not from the paper's own processing. The sample table lists about 140,000 distinct CDR3 sequences, 3.5% to 5% of them with a count of one. The ten largest clones capture over 1.2% of the sample.

The chain joins TRBV7-9 to TRBJ1-5; no D segment can be confidently identified. This receptor was obtained from a female donor in good health. The CDR3 is CASSLDGRSNQPQHF. The sequenced DNA is TGTGCCAGCAGCTTAGACGGCAGAAGCAATCAGCCCCAGCATTTT.